The rows below give T cell receptor beta chains drawn from one sample of a study of T cells in Graves' hyperthyroidism and ophthalmopathy. TCRdb re-analysed the multiplex PCR reads in MiXCR, keeping a single row per CDR3 protein. The sample yields more than 500,000 distinct CDR3 sequences, around 15% seen once. Sequencing used blood. The origin of the receptors is a woman aged 25 to 39 with Graves' hyperthyroidism. Both conserved end residues are part of each CDR3. The order of the fields is D gene, clone size, J gene, V gene, CDR3 DNA, CDR3 protein. D genes are given only for firm matches. Some rows have no size entry. The others give once, few or many, or a class for an expanded clone.

TRBD2,-,TRBJ2-7,TRBV30,TGTGCCTGGAGCCAGCGGGAGGCCCCCTACGAGCAGTACTTC,CAWSQREAPYEQYF
-,few,TRBJ1-6,TRBV11-2,TGTGCCAGCAGCTGGGGGCGGGGTGTAAATTCACCCCTCCACTTT,CASSWGRGVNSPLHF
TRBD1,few,TRBJ1-2,TRBV24-1,TGTGCCACCAGTCAAGGACAGGGGGCGGCTAACTATGGCTACACCTTC,CATSQGQGAANYGYTF
-,few,TRBJ1-6,TRBV29-1,TGCAGCGCCAGAACAGGGTCTGGTTCACCCCTCCACTTT,CSARTGSGSPLHF
-,many,TRBJ2-5,TRBV18,TGTGCCAGCTCACCCACAAGGGAGACCCAGTACTTC,CASSPTRETQYF
-,many,TRBJ2-2,TRBV15,TGTGCCACCAGCAGAGTAGGGGCGACCGGGGAGCTGTTTTTT,CATSRVGATGELFF
-,many,TRBJ1-5,TRBV20-1,TGCAGTGCTAGAGATGTAGGGGAAGTTGAGCCCCAGCATTTT,CSARDVGEVEPQHF
-,many,TRBJ1-3,TRBV10-3,TGTGCCATCAGTGCCGGGGCTGGAAACACCATATATTTT,CAISAGAGNTIYF
TRBD2,many,TRBJ2-3,TRBV7-2,TGTGCCAGCAGCCTCGGACTAGCGGGAGCGTTTATAACAGATACGCAGTATTTT,CASSLGLAGAFITDTQYF
TRBD1,-,TRBJ1-4,TRBV20-1,TGCAGTGCTACCAGGACAGGGTATGAAAAACTGTTTTTT,CSATRTGYEKLFF
TRBD2,few,TRBJ2-3,TRBV11-3,TGTGCCAGCAGCGGACGCGGGACTATGCCTAGCACAGATACGCAGTATTTT,CASSGRGTMPSTDTQYF
TRBD2,once,TRBJ2-3,TRBV15,TGTGCCACCAGCAGAGCAGGGACTAGCGGGAGGGGCACAGATACGCAGTATTTT,CATSRAGTSGRGTDTQYF
-,few,TRBJ1-1,TRBV11-3,TGTGCCAGCAAATGGGACCTCCGGGACACTGAAGCTTTCTTT,CASKWDLRDTEAFF
-,-,TRBJ2-1,TRBV4-3,TGCGCCAGCAGCCAAGAAGTCGCGCGGGGTGAGCAGTTCTTC,CASSQEVARGEQFF
-,many,TRBJ2-7,TRBV9,TGTGCCAGCAGCGTAGGGGGGCAGGGGATCTACGAGCAGTACTTC,CASSVGGQGIYEQYF
-,-,TRBJ2-3,TRBV5-1,TGCGCCAGCAGCCGGGGACATGGCGATAGCACAGATACGCAGTATTTT,CASSRGHGDSTDTQYF
-,few,TRBJ2-3,TRBV6-1,TGTGCCAGCAGCCTACGGCGGTTGGACACCAACACAGATACGCAGTATTTT,CASSLRRLDTNTDTQYF
TRBD2,many,TRBJ2-7,TRBV28,TGTGCCAGCAGTTCCCCGGGACTAGAGGGTCTCGAGCAGTACTTC,CASSSPGLEGLEQYF
TRBD2,few,TRBJ2-3,TRBV9,TGTGCCAGCTCCCGCACCTTTAGCGGGAGTACGACAGATACGCAGTATTTT,CASSRTFSGSTTDTQYF
-,few,TRBJ1-2,TRBV3-1,TGTGCCAGCAGATCCCCTAGGGACAACAACTATGGCTACACCTTC,CASRSPRDNNYGYTF
TRBD1,many,TRBJ1-1,TRBV20-1,TGCAGTGCTAGGACAGGGGACACTGAAGCTTTCTTT,CSARTGDTEAFF
-,many,TRBJ2-3,TRBV7-2,TGTGCCAGCAGTTTATTGGCAGGGAGCACAGATACGCAGTATTTT,CASSLLAGSTDTQYF
TRBD1,few,TRBJ2-1,TRBV29-1,TGCAGCGTTCCGTCGGGACAGGGGATTAATGAGCAGTTCTTC,CSVPSGQGINEQFF
TRBD2,few,TRBJ2-3,TRBV4-1,TGCGCCAGCAGCCTTTTGAGGGACTATATATCGGGAGATACGCAGTATTTT,CASSLLRDYISGDTQYF
-,-,TRBJ2-6,TRBV20-1,TGCAGTGCATTAAGGGGGTATGGGGCCAACGTCCTGACTTTC,CSALRGYGANVLTF